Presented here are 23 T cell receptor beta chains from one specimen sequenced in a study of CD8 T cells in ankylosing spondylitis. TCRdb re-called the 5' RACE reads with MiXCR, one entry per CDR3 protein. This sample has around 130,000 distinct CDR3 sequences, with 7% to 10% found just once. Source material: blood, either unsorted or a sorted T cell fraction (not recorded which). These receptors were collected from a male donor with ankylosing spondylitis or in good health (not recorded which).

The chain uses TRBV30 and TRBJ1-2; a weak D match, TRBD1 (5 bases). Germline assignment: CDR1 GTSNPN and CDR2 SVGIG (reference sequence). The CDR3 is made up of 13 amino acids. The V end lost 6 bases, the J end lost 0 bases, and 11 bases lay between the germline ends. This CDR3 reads CACKKTANYGYTF. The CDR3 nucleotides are TGTGCCTGCAAAAAGACAGCTAACTATGGCTACACCTTC.

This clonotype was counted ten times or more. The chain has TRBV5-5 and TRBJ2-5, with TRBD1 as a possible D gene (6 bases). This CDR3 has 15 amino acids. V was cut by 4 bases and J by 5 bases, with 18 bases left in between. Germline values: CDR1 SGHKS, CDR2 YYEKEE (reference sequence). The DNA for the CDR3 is TGTGCCAGCAGCCCCCAGGGGCGCTTAATGGAGACCCAGTACTTC. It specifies CASSPQGRLMETQYF. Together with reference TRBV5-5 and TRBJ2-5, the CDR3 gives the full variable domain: DAGVTQSPTHLIKTRGQQVTLRCSPISGHKSVSWYQQVLGQGPQFIFQYYEKEERGRGNFPDRFSARQFPNYSSELNVNALLLGDSALYLCASSPQGRLMETQYFGPGTRLLVL.

The DNA of the CDR3 is TGTGCCAGCAGCTTAAGGACTAGTGGGTCGGATACGCAGTATTTT. Encoded protein: CASSLRTSGSDTQYF. V gene TRBV7-6 combines with J gene TRBJ2-3; 7 nucleotides align to TRBD2. This CDR3 spans 15 amino acids. The junction had 8 bases not matched to a gene; V was cut back by 2 bases and J by 6 bases. The germline gives CDR1 SGHVS, CDR2 FNYEAQ. The full variable domain, rest sourced from reference TRBV7-6 and TRBJ2-3, is GAGVSQSPRYKVTKRGQDVALRCDPISGHVSLYWYRQALGQGPEFLTYFNYEAQQDKSGLPNDRFSAERPEGSISTLTIQRTEQRDSAMYRCASSLRTSGSDTQYFGPGTRLTVL.

The CDR3 coding sequence is TGCGCCAGCAGCTTGGGGGTCGGTGGAACCGGGGAGCTGTTTTTT. Residues: CASSLGVGGTGELFF. The V and J genes are TRBV5-1 and TRBJ2-2; D not resolved. The CDR3 length is 15 residues. V was pared by 0 bases and J by 5 bases, with 11 bases between. Germline assignment: CDR1 SGHRS and CDR2 YFSETQ. The whole variable domain, remainder taken from reference TRBV5-1 and TRBJ2-2, is KAGVTQTPRYLIKTRGQQVTLSCSPISGHRSVSWYQQTPGQGLQFLFEYFSETQRNKGNFPGRFSGRQFSNSRSEMNVSTLELGDSALYLCASSLGVGGTGELFFGEGSRLTVL.

The CDR3: CASSLDVWEQDTQYF. In DNA, the CDR3 is TGTGCCAGCAGCTTGGATGTGTGGGAGCAAGATACGCAGTATTTT. The chain is built from TRBV5-6 and TRBJ2-3, with D perhaps matching TRBD2 (5 bases). This CDR3 spans 15 amino acids. Germline loops: CDR1 SGHDT, CDR2 YYEEEE. Trimming took 0 bases from V and 5 from J, leaving 13 bases between them.

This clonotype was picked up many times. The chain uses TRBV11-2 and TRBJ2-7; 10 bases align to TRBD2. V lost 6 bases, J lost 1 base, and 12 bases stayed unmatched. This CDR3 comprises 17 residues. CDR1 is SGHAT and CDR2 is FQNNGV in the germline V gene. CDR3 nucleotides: TGTGCCAGCAGTCGAGGACTAGCGGAACCAGTGTCCTACGAGCAGTACTTC. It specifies CASSRGLAEPVSYEQYF. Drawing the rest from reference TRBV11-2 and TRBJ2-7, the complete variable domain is EAGVAQSPRYKIIEKRQSVAFWCNPISGHATLYWYQQILGQGPKLLIQFQNNGVVDDSQLPKDRFSAERLKGVDSTLKIQPAKLEDSAVYLCASSRGLAEPVSYEQYFGPGTRLTVT.

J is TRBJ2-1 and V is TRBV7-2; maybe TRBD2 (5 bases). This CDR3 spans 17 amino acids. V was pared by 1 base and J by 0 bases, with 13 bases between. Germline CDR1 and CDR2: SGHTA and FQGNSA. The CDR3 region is CASSLGVTRSSYNEQFF. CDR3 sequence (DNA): TGTGCCAGCAGCTTAGGGGTCACTAGGAGCTCCTACAATGAGCAGTTCTTC. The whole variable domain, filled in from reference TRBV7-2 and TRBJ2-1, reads GAGVSQSPSNKVTEKGKDVELRCDPISGHTALYWYRQSLGQGLEFLIYFQGNSAPDKSGLPSDRFSAERTGGSVSTLTIQRTQQEDSAVYLCASSLGVTRSSYNEQFFGPGTRLTVL.

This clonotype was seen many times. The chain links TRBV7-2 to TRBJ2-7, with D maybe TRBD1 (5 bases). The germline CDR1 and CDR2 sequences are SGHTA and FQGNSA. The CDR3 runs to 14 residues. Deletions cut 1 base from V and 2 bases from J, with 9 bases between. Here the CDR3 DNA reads TGTGCCAGCAGCTTAGTCTGGGGCGCCTACGAGCAGTACTTC. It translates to CASSLVWGAYEQYF.

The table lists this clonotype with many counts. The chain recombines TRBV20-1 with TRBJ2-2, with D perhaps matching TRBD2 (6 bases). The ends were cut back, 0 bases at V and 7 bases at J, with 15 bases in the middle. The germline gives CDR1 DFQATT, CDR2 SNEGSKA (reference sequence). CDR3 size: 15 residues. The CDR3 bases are TGCAGTGCTAGAGATAATCCGGGAGCAAACGGGGAGCTGTTTTTT. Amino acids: CSARDNPGANGELFF.

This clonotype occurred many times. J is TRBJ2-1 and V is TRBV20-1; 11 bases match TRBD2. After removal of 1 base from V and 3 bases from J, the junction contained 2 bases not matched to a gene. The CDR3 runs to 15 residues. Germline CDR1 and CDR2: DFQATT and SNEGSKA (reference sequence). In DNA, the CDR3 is TGCAGTGCTAGAGGGACTAGCGGGTACTACAATGAGCAGTTCTTC. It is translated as CSARGTSGYYNEQFF.

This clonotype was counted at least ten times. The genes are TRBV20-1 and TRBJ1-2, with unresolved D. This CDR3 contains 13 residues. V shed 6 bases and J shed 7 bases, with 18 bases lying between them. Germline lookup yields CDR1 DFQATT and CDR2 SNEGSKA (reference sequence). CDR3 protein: CSAFGYVERGYTF. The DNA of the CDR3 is TGCAGTGCATTTGGGTACGTGGAGCGTGGCTACACCTTC.

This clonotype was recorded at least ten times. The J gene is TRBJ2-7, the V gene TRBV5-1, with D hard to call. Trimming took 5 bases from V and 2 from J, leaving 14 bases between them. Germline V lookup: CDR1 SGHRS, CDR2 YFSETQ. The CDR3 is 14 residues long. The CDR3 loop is CASSSDVHPYEQYF. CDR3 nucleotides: TGCGCCAGCAGTTCGGACGTACACCCCTACGAGCAGTACTTC.

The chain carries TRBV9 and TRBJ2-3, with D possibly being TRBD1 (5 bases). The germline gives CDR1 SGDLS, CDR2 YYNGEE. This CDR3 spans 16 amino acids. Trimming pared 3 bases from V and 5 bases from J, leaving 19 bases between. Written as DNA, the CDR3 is TGTGCCAGCAGCGCAGGGTTGGGGCTCGGCGGAGATACGCAGTATTTT. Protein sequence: CASSAGLGLGGDTQYF.

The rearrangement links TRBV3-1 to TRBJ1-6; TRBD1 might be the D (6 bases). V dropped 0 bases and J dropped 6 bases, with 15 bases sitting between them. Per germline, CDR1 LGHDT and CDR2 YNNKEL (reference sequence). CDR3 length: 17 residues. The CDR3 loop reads CASSQDWGTGRNSPLHF. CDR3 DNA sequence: TGTGCCAGCAGCCAAGATTGGGGCACAGGGCGTAATTCACCCCTCCACTTT. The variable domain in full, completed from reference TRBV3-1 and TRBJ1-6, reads DTAVSQTPKYLVTQMGNDKSIKCEQNLGHDTMYWYKQDSKKFLKIMFSYNNKELIINETVPNRFSPKSPDKAHLNLHINSLELGDSAVYFCASSQDWGTGRNSPLHFGNGTRLTVT.

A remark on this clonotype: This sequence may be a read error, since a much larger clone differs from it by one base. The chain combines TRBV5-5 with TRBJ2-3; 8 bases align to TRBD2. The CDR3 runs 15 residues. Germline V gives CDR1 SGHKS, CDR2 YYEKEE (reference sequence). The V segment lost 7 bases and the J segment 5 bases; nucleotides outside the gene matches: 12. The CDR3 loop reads CASPPGGSVVDTQYF. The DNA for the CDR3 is TGTGCCAGCCCCCCGGGAGGGAGTGTGGTAGATACGCAGTATTTT.

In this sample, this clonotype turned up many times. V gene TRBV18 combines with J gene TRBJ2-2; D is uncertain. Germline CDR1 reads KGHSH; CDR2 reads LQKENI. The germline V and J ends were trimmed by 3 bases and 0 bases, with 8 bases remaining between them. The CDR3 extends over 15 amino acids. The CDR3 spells CASSPFGTNTGELFF. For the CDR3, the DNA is TGTGCCAGCTCACCGTTCGGCACGAACACCGGGGAGCTGTTTTTT.

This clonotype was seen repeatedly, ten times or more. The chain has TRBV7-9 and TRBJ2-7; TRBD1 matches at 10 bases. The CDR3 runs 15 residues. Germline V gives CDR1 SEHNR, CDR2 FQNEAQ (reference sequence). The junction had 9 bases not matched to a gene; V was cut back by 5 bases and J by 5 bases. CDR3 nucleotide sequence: TGTGCCAGCAGCGTCCCCGGGACAGGGGCCCACGAGCAGTACTTC. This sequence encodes CASSVPGTGAHEQYF. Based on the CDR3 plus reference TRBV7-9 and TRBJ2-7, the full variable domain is DTGVSQNPRHKITKRGQNVTFRCDPISEHNRLYWYRQTLGQGPEFLTYFQNEAQLEKSRLLSDRFSAERPKGSFSTLEIQRTEQGDSAMYLCASSVPGTGAHEQYFGPGTRLTVT.

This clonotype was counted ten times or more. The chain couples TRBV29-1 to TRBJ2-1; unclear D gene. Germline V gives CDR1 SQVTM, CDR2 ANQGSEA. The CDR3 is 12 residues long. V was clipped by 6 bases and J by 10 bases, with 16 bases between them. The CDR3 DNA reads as TGCAGCGTCGGGCTAGGTGCACTGGAGCAGTTCTTC. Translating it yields CSVGLGALEQFF.

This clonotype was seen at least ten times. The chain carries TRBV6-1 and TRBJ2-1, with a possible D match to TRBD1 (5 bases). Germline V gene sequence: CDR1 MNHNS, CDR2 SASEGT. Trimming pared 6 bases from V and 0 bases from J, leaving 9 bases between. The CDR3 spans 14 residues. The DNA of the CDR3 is TGTGCCAGCAGCCCGGACATCTCCTACAATGAGCAGTTCTTC. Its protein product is CASSPDISYNEQFF.

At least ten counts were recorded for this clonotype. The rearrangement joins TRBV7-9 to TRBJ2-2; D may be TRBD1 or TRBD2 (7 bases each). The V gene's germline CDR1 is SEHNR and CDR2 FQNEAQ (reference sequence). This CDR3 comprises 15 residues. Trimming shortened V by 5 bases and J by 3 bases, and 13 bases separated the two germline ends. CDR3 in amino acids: CASSQAGQHTGELFF. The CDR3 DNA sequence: TGTGCCAGCAGCCAAGCGGGACAGCACACCGGGGAGCTGTTTTTT.

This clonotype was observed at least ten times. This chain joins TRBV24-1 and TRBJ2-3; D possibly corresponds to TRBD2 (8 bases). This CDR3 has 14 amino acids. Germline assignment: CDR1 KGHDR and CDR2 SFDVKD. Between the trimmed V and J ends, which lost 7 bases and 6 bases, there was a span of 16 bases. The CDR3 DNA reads TGTGCCACCAGCCCGGGAGGGGGCATGGATACGCAGTATTTT. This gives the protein CATSPGGGMDTQYF.

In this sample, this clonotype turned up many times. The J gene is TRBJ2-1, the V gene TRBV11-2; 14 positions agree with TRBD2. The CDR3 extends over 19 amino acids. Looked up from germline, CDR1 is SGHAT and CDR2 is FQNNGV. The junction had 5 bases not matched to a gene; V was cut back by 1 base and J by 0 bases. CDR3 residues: CASSLGRGTSGSSYNEQFF. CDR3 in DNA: TGTGCCAGCAGCTTAGGCCGAGGGACTAGCGGGAGCTCCTACAATGAGCAGTTCTTC.

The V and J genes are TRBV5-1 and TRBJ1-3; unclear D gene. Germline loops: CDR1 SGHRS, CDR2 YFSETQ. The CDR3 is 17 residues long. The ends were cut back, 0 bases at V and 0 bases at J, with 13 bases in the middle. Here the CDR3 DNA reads TGCGCCAGCAGCTTGGATGGAGCGAAATCCTCTGGAAACACCATATATTTT. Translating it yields CASSLDGAKSSGNTIYF.